These 17 T cell receptor beta chains came from one sample sequenced in a study of CD8+ T cells in alopecia areata. cDNA prepared by RNA extraction and subsequent reverse transcription served as the template for sequencing. Here immunoSEQ multiplex PCR was the method, and the copy in TCRdb shows in-frame clones only, minus some. The sample contains 50,000 to 70,000 clones, 44% of which appear only once. The specimen sequenced was NKG2D-low CD8+ T cells sorted from blood. The receptors shown here come from a human donor with alopecia areata.

This clone was seen only a few times. V and J are TRBV21-1 and TRBJ2-5; TRBD1 is the table's D call and was not checked against the DNA. TRBV21-1 is classified as a pseudogene. The CDR3 spans 15 residues. Written as DNA, the CDR3 is TGTGCCAGCAGCAATTGGACAGGGGTGACAGAGACCCAGTACTTC. It specifies CASSNWTGVTETQYF.

In its sample, this clone was seen a few times. CDR3 in amino acids: CASSQDSFIYNSPLHF. The CDR3 bases are TGTGCCAGCAGCCAAGACTCCTTCATCTACAATTCACCCCTCCACTTT. The chain carries TRBV14 and TRBJ1-6, with unresolved D. The CDR3 spans 16 residues. The germline V gene has CDR1 SGHDN and CDR2 FVKESK. Deletions cut 0 bases from V and 7 bases from J, with 13 bases between.

The chain uses TRBV27 and TRBJ2-7; no firm D call. Germline V lookup: CDR1 MNHEY, CDR2 SMNVEV (reference sequence). Trimming stripped 2 bases from V and 4 bases from J, with 9 bases between. The CDR3 is 13 amino acids. This chain's CDR3 is CASSLEYSYEQYF. As DNA, the CDR3 is TGTGCCAGCAGTTTAGAGTACAGTTACGAGCAGTACTTC.

The V call is TRBV4-3, the J call TRBJ2-2; 7 positions match TRBD1. In germline, CDR1 is LGHNA, CDR2 YSLEER. Trimming took 3 bases from V and 5 from J; bases not matched to a gene: 3. The CDR3 spans 14 residues. CDR3 loop: CASSHVQGTGELFF. The CDR3 DNA sequence: TGCGCCAGCAGCCATGTACAGGGGACCGGGGAGCTGTTTTTT.

This rearrangement joins TRBV30 to TRBJ2-7, with 10 bases aligning to TRBD1. Germline V CDR1 and CDR2: GTSNPN, SVGIG (reference sequence). The CDR3 spans 14 residues. V dropped 3 bases and J dropped 6; count of bases not matched to a gene: 8. The CDR3 is CAWRPGTGDREQYF. The CDR3 nucleotides are TGTGCCTGGAGACCCGGGACAGGGGATCGCGAGCAGTACTTC.

This chain joins TRBV4-2 and TRBJ2-2; D is undetermined. CDR1 is LGHNA and CDR2 is YNFKEQ in the germline V gene. The CDR3 runs to 15 residues. The V end was cut by 1 base, the J end by 3 bases, with 9 bases between. In DNA form, the CDR3 reads TGTGCCAGCAGCCAAGTTTTGGGCGACACCGGGGAGCTGTTTTTT. Translating gives CASSQVLGDTGELFF.

The V and J genes are TRBV29-1 and TRBJ2-3; D ambiguous. The V end lost 7 bases, the J end lost 6 bases, and 8 bases lay between the germline ends. The CDR3 length is 10 residues. Germline V gives CDR1 SQVTM, CDR2 ANQGSEA. DNA for the CDR3: TGCAGCGCCCCCGGGGATACGCAGTATTTT. Its translation is CSAPGDTQYF.

The sample holds a few counts of this clone. The chain couples TRBV7-9 to TRBJ2-1, with 8 positions matching TRBD1. This CDR3 has 17 residues. V gave up 5 bases and J gave up 4 bases; unmatched junction bases: 13. CDR1 and CDR2 (germline): SEHNR, FQNEAQ (reference sequence). CDR3 sequence (DNA): TGTGCCAGCAGCCGGCCTGCCGTGGGACAGGATTACAATGAGCAGTTCTTC. This encodes CASSRPAVGQDYNEQFF. The entire variable domain, with the rest obtained from reference TRBV7-9 and TRBJ2-1, is as follows: DTGVSQNPRHKITKRGQNVTFRCDPISEHNRLYWYRQTLGQGPEFLTYFQNEAQLEKSRLLSDRFSAERPKGSFSTLEIQRTEQGDSAMYLCASSRPAVGQDYNEQFFGPGTRLTVL.

This chain links TRBV25-1 with TRBJ2-1; D possibly corresponds to TRBD2 (5 bases). The germline V gene has CDR1 MGHDK and CDR2 SYGVNS. The ends were cut back, 4 bases at V and 3 bases at J, with 10 bases in the middle. This CDR3 is built from 14 residues. DNA for the CDR3: TGTGCCAGCAGTGTTTTCCGGGACTACAATGAGCAGTTCTTC. This encodes CASSVFRDYNEQFF.

V is TRBV21-1 and J is TRBJ1-2; the table gives TRBD1 as D, unverified against the DNA. TRBV21-1 is described as a pseudogene. CDR3 length: 17 amino acids. CDR3 loop: CASSNPSCRGAFDGYTF. In DNA form, the CDR3 reads TGTGCCAGCAGCAACCCATCATGCAGGGGCGCGTTTGACGGCTACACCTTC.

The chain joins TRBV5-1 to TRBJ1-2, with 8 positions matching TRBD1. This CDR3 region has 14 residues. Germline V gene lookup returns CDR1 SGHRS and CDR2 YFSETQ. V lost 1 base, J lost 8 bases, and 7 bases stayed unmatched. The CDR3 here is CASSLSTGGEGYTF. In DNA form, the CDR3 reads TGCGCCAGCAGCTTGTCCACAGGGGGAGAAGGCTACACCTTC. Variable domain in full (rest from reference TRBV5-1 and TRBJ1-2): KAGVTQTPRYLIKTRGQQVTLSCSPISGHRSVSWYQQTPGQGLQFLFEYFSETQRNKGNFPGRFSGRQFSNSRSEMNVSTLELGDSALYLCASSLSTGGEGYTFGSGTRLTVV.

CDR3 amino acids: CASSYEGGVTDTQYF. In nucleotides, the CDR3 is TGTGCCAGCAGTTACGAGGGGGGGGTTACAGATACGCAGTATTTT. The chain couples TRBV6-5 to TRBJ2-3; possible D gene TRBD2, 7 bases. Trimming took off 2 bases at V and 3 bases at J, with 12 bases between the two ends. The germline V gene encodes CDR1 MNHEY and CDR2 SVGAGI. This CDR3 comprises 15 residues.

The table lists this clone with a count of one. The rearrangement joins TRBV5-4 to TRBJ2-1; 9 positions agree with TRBD2. Trimming removed 4 bases from V and 8 bases from J; junction bases left unmatched: 16. From germline, CDR1 is SGHNT and CDR2 YYREEE (reference sequence). The CDR3 loop spans 17 amino acids. The CDR3 nucleotides read TGTGCCAGCAGCCCCCCGGGACTAGCAATCCAGAGCGATGAGCAGTTCTTC. Its protein is CASSPPGLAIQSDEQFF.

The rearrangement joins TRBV29-1 to TRBJ1-2; 10 positions agree with TRBD1. CDR1 is SQVTM and CDR2 is ANQGSEA in the germline V gene. Germline trimming cut 7 bases from V and 6 bases from J; bases unmatched to any gene: 2. The CDR3 loop spans 11 amino acids. The CDR3 here is CSGGQGNGYTF. In DNA, the CDR3 is TGCAGCGGGGGACAGGGGAATGGCTACACCTTC.

The chain recombines TRBV28 with TRBJ2-3; TRBD1 is a possible D gene (6 bases). The CDR3 runs 19 residues. CDR1 is MDHEN, CDR2 SYDVKM, per germline. V was pared by 6 bases and J by 5 bases, with 30 bases between. The CDR3: CASSPHRQAADQFQDTQYF. The CDR3 nucleotides read TGTGCCAGCAGCCCCCACCGACAGGCTGCCGACCAATTCCAAGATACGCAGTATTTT.

This clone was detected only a few times. CDR3: CASSLGRGGLGRSYEQYF. For the CDR3, the DNA is TGTGCCAGCAGCCTTGGCCGAGGGGGGCTCGGCAGGTCTTACGAGCAGTACTTC. V usage is TRBV7-9 and J usage is TRBJ2-7; TRBD1 or TRBD2 may be the D gene (6 bases each). Deletions cut 5 bases from V and 4 bases from J, with 27 bases between. Germline V gene data show CDR1 as SEHNR and CDR2 as FQNEAQ (reference sequence). The CDR3 length is 18 residues.

This clone was seen more than once but under ten times. The chain employs TRBV29-1 and TRBJ1-1, with D possibly being TRBD1 (5 bases). The ends were cut back, 5 bases at V and 0 bases at J, with 10 bases in the middle. Germline V CDR1 and CDR2: SQVTM, ANQGSEA. The CDR3 is made up of 13 amino acids. CDR3 sequence (DNA): TGCAGCGTTCCGGGACTGGTGAACACTGAAGCTTTCTTT. Translated, it gives CSVPGLVNTEAFF.